The 30 T cell receptor beta chains presented below share a single source sample, sequenced in a study of T cell responses to AZD1222 COVID-19 vaccine. Produced via immunoSEQ multiplex PCR; TCRdb's table is partial and in-frame only. The sample consists of about 110,000 clones, roughly four fifths of them appearing once. Specimen: peripheral blood, collected on day 0 of AZD1222 vaccination. The receptors originated from an adult in good health.

The gene calls are TRBV19 and TRBJ2-2, with D possibly being TRBD2 (6 bases). Between the trimmed V and J ends, which lost 6 bases and 0 bases, there was a span of 14 bases. Germline V gene lookup returns CDR1 LNHDA and CDR2 SQIVND (reference sequence). There are 16 residues in the CDR3. The CDR3: CASSLLGGTNTGELFF. CDR3 bases: TGTGCCAGTAGCCTCCTTGGGGGGACGAACACCGGGGAGCTGTTTTTT.

J is TRBJ2-5 and V is TRBV5-1, with D possibly matching TRBD1 (5 bases). Trimming shortened V by 5 bases and J by 1 base, and 12 bases separated the two germline ends. The CDR3 has 14 residues. From germline, CDR1 is SGHRS and CDR2 YFSETQ. The CDR3 sequence: CASSARAFQETQYF. The CDR3 DNA is TGCGCCAGCAGTGCCAGGGCTTTCCAAGAGACCCAGTACTTC.

CDR3: CASSPLAGVPYNEQFF. CDR3 coding DNA: TGTGCCAGCAGCCCTTTAGCGGGAGTGCCCTACAATGAGCAGTTCTTC. The chain joins TRBV7-8 to TRBJ2-1; 9 bases line up with TRBD2. Germline V CDR1 and CDR2: SGHVS, FQNEAQ. The V and J ends lost 5 bases and 2 bases, in that order; junction bases with no gene match: 7. The CDR3 sequence is 16 residues long. The whole variable domain, filled in from reference TRBV7-8 and TRBJ2-1, reads GAGVSQSPRYKVAKRGQDVALRCDPISGHVSLFWYQQALGQGPEFLTYFQNEAQLDKSGLPSDRFFAERPEGSVSTLKIQRTQQEDSAVYLCASSPLAGVPYNEQFFGPGTRLTVL.

CDR3 region: CSVALTLGGELFF. The CDR3 coding sequence is TGCAGCGTTGCCCTGACTCTGGGTGGGGAGCTGTTTTTT. The chain joins TRBV29-1 to TRBJ2-2; D not resolved. V lost 4 bases and J lost 8, with 14 bases in between. This CDR3 is 13 amino acids long. Germline values: CDR1 SQVTM, CDR2 ANQGSEA.

The chain is built from TRBV30 and TRBJ2-1; D call uncertain. Germline V gene sequence: CDR1 GTSNPN, CDR2 SVGIG (reference sequence). With 0 bases removed from V and 9 bases from J, the gap between germline ends came to 9 bases. This CDR3 spans 12 amino acids. CDR3 sequence: CAWSVGPREQFF. The CDR3 nucleotides are TGTGCCTGGAGTGTCGGTCCCCGTGAGCAGTTCTTC.

CDR3 protein: CASSWDSYNEQFF. The CDR3 DNA follows: TGTGCCAGCAGCTGGGACTCGTACAATGAGCAGTTCTTC. The chain recombines TRBV5-6 with TRBJ2-1, with D possibly being TRBD2 (6 bases). CDR1 and CDR2 (germline): SGHDT, YYEEEE. The V end was cut by 3 bases, the J end by 4 bases, with 8 bases between. The CDR3 extends over 13 amino acids.

The rearrangement uses TRBV28 and TRBJ1-4; no clear D gene. V lost 3 bases to trimming and J lost 10 bases, with 15 bases between them. Germline V lookup: CDR1 MDHEN, CDR2 SYDVKM. The CDR3 is 14 amino acids. The CDR3 DNA is TGTGCCAGCAGTTTCCAACGACTGCGAGGAAAACTGTTTTTT. Encoded protein: CASSFQRLRGKLFF.

The CDR3 spells CASSLGGQGRNEQYF. The CDR3, as DNA: TGTGCCAGCAGCTTAGGGGGACAGGGAAGGAACGAGCAGTACTTC. The chain has TRBV7-9 and TRBJ2-7; 9 bases line up with TRBD1. The CDR3 runs to 15 residues. Germline V gene lookup returns CDR1 SEHNR and CDR2 FQNEAQ (reference sequence). The V and J ends lost 1 base and 5 bases, in that order; junction bases with no gene match: 6.

V gene TRBV28 combines with J gene TRBJ2-3; no definite D call. The CDR3 length is 16 residues. Trimming pared 3 bases from V and 4 bases from J, leaving 17 bases between. Germline CDR1 is MDHEN and CDR2 is SYDVKM. CDR3 protein: CASSFTEGRWADTQYF. For the CDR3, the DNA is TGTGCCAGCAGTTTCACAGAAGGCAGATGGGCAGATACGCAGTATTTT.

This clone came up once. The V and J genes are TRBV2 and TRBJ1-5, with 9 bases matching TRBD1. The V segment lost 6 bases and the J segment 5 bases; nucleotides outside the gene matches: 2. Germline lookup yields CDR1 SNHLY and CDR2 FYNNEI. This CDR3 has 13 amino acids. The CDR3, as DNA: TGTGCCAGCAGAACAGGGGGCCATCAGCCCCAGCATTTT. Encoded protein: CASRTGGHQPQHF.

This sequence joins TRBV7-2 and TRBJ1-2; 9 nucleotides align to TRBD1. The trim removed 5 bases at V and 1 base at J, leaving 8 bases unmatched. This CDR3 spans 16 amino acids. Germline V lookup: CDR1 SGHTA, CDR2 FQGNSA. CDR3 nucleotide sequence: TGTGCCAGCAGCCCGCGGGACAGGGCCTTTAACTATGGCTACACCTTC. The encoded protein is CASSPRDRAFNYGYTF.

CDR3 DNA sequence: TGTGCCAGCAGCGGGGGACAGGGGGCCTATGGCTACACCTTC. Its translation: CASSGGQGAYGYTF. The V call is TRBV5-5, the J call TRBJ1-2, with 12 bases matching TRBD1. Germline lookup yields CDR1 SGHKS and CDR2 YYEKEE (reference sequence). Trimming removed 4 bases from V and 4 bases from J; junction bases left unmatched: 2. The CDR3 is 14 residues long.

J is TRBJ1-2 and V is TRBV19, with D uncertain. The CDR3 has 13 amino acids. The germline gives CDR1 LNHDA, CDR2 SQIVND (reference sequence). The V end lost 1 base, the J end lost 2 bases, and 5 bases lay between the germline ends. The CDR3 DNA is TGTGCCAGTAGTATAGCCACCAACTATGGCTACACCTTC. Protein product: CASSIATNYGYTF.

This chain connects TRBV11-2 to TRBJ2-4; 7 bases line up with TRBD2. With 6 bases clipped from V and 7 bases from J, the junction kept 33 bases outside the gene matches. This CDR3 spans 22 amino acids. Germline loops: CDR1 SGHAT, CDR2 FQNNGV. CDR3 bases: TGTGCCAGCAGTGTTAGTTTAGGGTTATTGACCGCGGGGGTTCCCCAAGCTAACATTCAGTACTTC. Amino acids: CASSVSLGLLTAGVPQANIQYF.

This rearrangement joins TRBV5-8 to TRBJ1-5, with 8 bases that match TRBD1. The CDR3 extends over 16 amino acids. Germline CDR1 and CDR2: SGHTS and YDEGEE. J gave up 5 bases and V 3 bases, and 10 bases lay outside the gene matches. CDR3: CASSSMRRGRDQPQHF. CDR3 in DNA: TGTGCCAGCAGCTCAATGCGCAGGGGGCGTGATCAGCCCCAGCATTTT.

The chain couples TRBV24-1 to TRBJ2-1, with D unresolved. The germline CDR1 and CDR2 sequences are KGHDR and SFDVKD. This CDR3 has 16 amino acids. Trimming took 4 bases from V and 8 from J, leaving 20 bases between them. Here the CDR3 reads CATSERIGTHLDEQFF. CDR3 DNA: TGTGCCACCAGTGAACGTATCGGCACCCATTTGGATGAGCAGTTCTTC.

This chain connects TRBV5-6 to TRBJ2-1; TRBD1 agrees at 10 bases. Germline V gene data show CDR1 as SGHDT and CDR2 as YYEEEE. V lost 0 bases and J lost 13; bases outside the gene matches: 10. CDR3 length: 15 residues. The CDR3 nucleotides are TGTGCCAGCAGCTTGGCCCGGGACAGGGGTAGTCAACAGTTCTTC. This sequence encodes CASSLARDRGSQQFF.

Concerning this clone itself: Other DNA sequences of this sample code for an identical CDR3. The V gene is TRBV28, the J gene TRBJ1-1, with no clear D. Deletions cut 5 bases from V and 7 bases from J, with 11 bases between. The CDR3 totals 12 residues. CDR1 is MDHEN and CDR2 is SYDVKM in the germline V gene. The CDR3 region is CASSPPGREAFF. CDR3 DNA sequence: TGTGCCAGCAGTCCGCCTGGCCGTGAAGCTTTCTTT.

The rearrangement links TRBV28 to TRBJ2-6; D unresolved. V gave up 2 bases and J gave up 0 bases, with 5 bases separating them. Germline V gene lookup returns CDR1 MDHEN and CDR2 SYDVKM. The CDR3 covers 15 residues. CDR3 DNA: TGTGCCAGCAGTTTAGTTCTCTCTGGGGCCAACGTCCTGACTTTC. The encoded protein is CASSLVLSGANVLTF.

The chain links TRBV5-1 to TRBJ2-5; TRBD2 matches at 9 bases. The V gene's germline CDR1 is SGHRS and CDR2 YFSETQ. With V trimmed by 1 base and J by 4 bases, 8 bases remained unmatched. The CDR3 totals 16 residues. Written as DNA, the CDR3 is TGCGCCAGCAGCTTGTTCATGCGGGGGGGAGGAGAGACCCAGTACTTC. Encoded protein: CASSLFMRGGGETQYF.

The rearrangement links TRBV4-3 to TRBJ1-2, with 11 bases lining up with TRBD1. Germline lookup yields CDR1 LGHNA and CDR2 YSLEER. The CDR3 sequence is 16 residues long. Losses at the gene ends were 3 bases for V and 4 bases for J; bases not matched to a gene: 7. In nucleotides, the CDR3 is TGCGCCAGCAGCCAGACCGGGACAGGGGGTTTCTATGGCTACACCTTC. This sequence encodes CASSQTGTGGFYGYTF.

J is TRBJ2-7 and V is TRBV7-9, with 10 bases identical to TRBD2. This CDR3 contains 14 residues. J was trimmed by 2 bases and V by 10 bases; bases with no gene match: 8. Germline V gene lookup returns CDR1 SEHNR and CDR2 FQNEAQ (reference sequence). CDR3 sequence (DNA): TGTGCCACCACCGAAGCGGGAGGGCCCTACGAGCAGTACTTC. It codes for CATTEAGGPYEQYF.

The chain is built from TRBV3-1 (or the pseudogene TRBV3-2) and TRBJ2-1, with 14 nucleotides matching TRBD2. V was pared by 1 base and J by 8 bases, with 10 bases of the junction left unmatched. Germline CDR1 and CDR2: LGHDT and YNNKEL (reference sequence). The length of the CDR3 is 18 residues. The CDR3, as DNA: TGTGCCAGCAGCCAAGTTGCGAGGACTAGCGGGAGGAGGGATGAGCAGTTCTTC. It translates to CASSQVARTSGRRDEQFF.

The V call is TRBV9, the J call TRBJ2-1; D is undetermined. CDR1 is SGDLS and CDR2 is YYNGEE in the germline V gene. V was clipped by 0 bases and J by 8 bases, with 9 bases between them. This CDR3 region has 13 residues. CDR3 in amino acids: CASSVGPEHEQFF. The DNA for the CDR3 is TGTGCCAGCAGCGTAGGTCCGGAGCATGAGCAGTTCTTC. Filled out from reference TRBV9 and TRBJ2-1, the complete variable domain reads DSGVTQTPKHLITATGQRVTLRCSPRSGDLSVYWYQQSLDQGLQFLIQYYNGEERAKGNILERFSAQQFPDLHSELNLSSLELGDSALYFCASSVGPEHEQFFGPGTRLTVL.

V is TRBV7-9 and J is TRBJ1-2, with 10 bases fitting TRBD1. Unmatched junction bases numbered 5, after V lost 5 bases and J lost 2 bases. CDR1 is SEHNR and CDR2 is FQNEAQ in the germline V gene (reference sequence). CDR3 length: 15 residues. CDR3 DNA: TGTGCCAGCAGCCGGTGGACAGGGGGAAACTATGGCTACACCTTC. Translated: CASSRWTGGNYGYTF.

The DNA of the CDR3 is TGTGCCAGCTCACCACTAGGGAATGAGCAGTTCTTC. Its protein is CASSPLGNEQFF. This chain links TRBV18 with TRBJ2-1; no reliable D call. Trimming shortened V by 1 base and J by 7 bases, and 5 bases separated the two germline ends. Germline loops: CDR1 KGHSH, CDR2 LQKENI. The CDR3 totals 12 residues. The whole variable domain, filled in from reference TRBV18 and TRBJ2-1, reads NAGVMQNPRHLVRRRGQEARLRCSPMKGHSHVYWYRQLPEEGLKFMVYLQKENIIDESGMPKERFSAEFPKEGPSILRIQQVVRGDSAAYFCASSPLGNEQFFGPGTRLTVL.

The chain combines TRBV7-2 with TRBJ1-6; D gene ambiguous. The CDR3 spans 16 residues. CDR1 and CDR2 from the germline V gene are SGHTA and FQGNSA. Trimming shortened V by 6 bases and J by 2 bases, and 14 bases separated the two germline ends. CDR3 coding DNA: TGTGCCAGCAGGGCCCCTGGGGTTCCCTATAATTCACCCCTCCACTTT. As protein: CASRAPGVPYNSPLHF.

The rearrangement links TRBV13 to TRBJ1-1; possibly TRBD1 for D (5 bases). The CDR3 is 16 amino acids. V was pared by 2 bases and J by 0 bases, with 13 bases between. The germline V gene encodes CDR1 PRHDT and CDR2 FYEKMQ (reference sequence). The CDR3 is CASSLNRQSMNTEAFF. The CDR3 DNA reads as TGTGCCAGCAGCTTAAACCGACAGTCTATGAACACTGAAGCTTTCTTT. The full variable domain, rest sourced from reference TRBV13 and TRBJ1-1, is AAGVIQSPRHLIKEKRETATLKCYPIPRHDTVYWYQQGPGQDPQFLISFYEKMQSDKGSIPDRFSAQQFSDYHSELNMSSLELGDSALYFCASSLNRQSMNTEAFFGQGTRLTVV.

The chain links TRBV7-2 to TRBJ2-2; D is possibly TRBD1 (6 bases). The V gene lost 1 base and the J gene lost 7 bases, with 19 bases spanning the gap. The CDR3 is 17 residues long. The V gene's germline CDR1 is SGHTA and CDR2 FQGNSA. Written as DNA, the CDR3 is TGTGCCAGCAGCTTAGTTTCTGGTCCAGAACAGGGCGGGGAGCTGTTTTTT. This codes for CASSLVSGPEQGGELFF.

The chain couples TRBV4-1 to TRBJ1-2, with 9 nucleotides matching TRBD1. The CDR3 extends over 16 amino acids. V lost 0 bases and J lost 5; bases outside the gene matches: 7. The germline gives CDR1 MGHRA, CDR2 YSYEKL. The CDR3 nucleotides read TGCGCCAGCAGCCAAGAAAAGACAGGGGGAAGGTATGGCTACACCTTC. Protein sequence: CASSQEKTGGRYGYTF.